A single sample gave rise to the 13 T cell receptor beta chains below, sequenced in a study of cytomegalovirus exposure and HLA in healthy donors. Sequencing was performed with immunoSEQ multiplex PCR; in TCRdb, only in-frame clones are kept and a portion is missing. The sample has roughly 200,000 clones; about 81% are singletons. The sample taken for sequencing was PBMCs. These receptor sequences come from a woman aged 30 to 39 in good health and CMV-seronegative.

This clone was counted only a few times. The chain joins TRBV25-1 to TRBJ1-2; 9 bases are shared with TRBD1. With 8 bases clipped from V and 7 bases from J, the junction kept 5 bases outside the gene matches. Germline V lookup: CDR1 MGHDK, CDR2 SYGVNS. This CDR3 has 12 residues. CDR3 bases: TGTGCCAGCTGGGACAGGGTGGGTGGCTACACCTTC. Its translation: CASWDRVGGYTF.

The chain joins TRBV7-8 to TRBJ2-7; 8 bases map to TRBD1. This CDR3 contains 18 residues. The J segment lost 0 bases and the V segment lost 4 bases, leaving 14 bases of the junction unmatched. Germline V gene lookup returns CDR1 SGHVS and CDR2 FQNEAQ. The CDR3 DNA is TGTGCCAGCAGCTCCAACCGGGTACAGGGGGAGGCCTCCTACGAGCAGTACTTC. This sequence encodes CASSSNRVQGEASYEQYF.

The CDR3 coding sequence is TGTGCCAGCAGCTTAGACCTAGGGGGGGGGCGTCCTCCAGATACGCAGTATTTT. Translating it yields CASSLDLGGGRPPDTQYF. This rearrangement joins TRBV7-6 to TRBJ2-3; a possible D gene is TRBD2 (7 bases). This CDR3 comprises 18 residues. Germline V gives CDR1 SGHVS, CDR2 FNYEAQ. Trimming left V 1 base short and J 4 bases short, with 21 bases between.

The chain recombines TRBV9 with TRBJ2-5, with D perhaps TRBD2 (6 bases). This CDR3 comprises 14 residues. Germline V gene data show CDR1 as SGDLS and CDR2 as YYNGEE. Trimming took off 4 bases at V and 5 bases at J, with 15 bases between the two ends. The CDR3 DNA reads as TGTGCCAGCAGCCCCACCCCTAGCGCGGAGACCCAGTACTTC. It encodes CASSPTPSAETQYF. The whole variable domain, remainder taken from reference TRBV9 and TRBJ2-5, is DSGVTQTPKHLITATGQRVTLRCSPRSGDLSVYWYQQSLDQGLQFLIQYYNGEERAKGNILERFSAQQFPDLHSELNLSSLELGDSALYFCASSPTPSAETQYFGPGTRLLVL.

The chain couples TRBV5-8 to TRBJ1-5, with D possibly TRBD1 on 5 matching bases. V lost 5 bases and J lost 2, with 17 bases in between. This CDR3 is 16 amino acids long. The germline CDR1 and CDR2 sequences are SGHTS and YDEGEE. The chain's CDR3 is CASSGGPGLGNQPQHF. The CDR3 coding sequence is TGTGCCAGCAGTGGCGGACCAGGGTTAGGCAATCAGCCCCAGCATTTT.

The J gene is TRBJ1-1, the V gene TRBV4-1; no reliable D call. Trimming removed 0 bases at V and 4 bases at J, with 21 bases between. CDR1 MGHRA and CDR2 YSYEKL come from the germline V gene. The CDR3 consists of 18 residues. CDR3 residues: CASSQEGVSLFSGTEAFF. The DNA of the CDR3 is TGCGCCAGCAGCCAAGAGGGCGTCTCGTTATTTTCAGGCACTGAAGCTTTCTTT.

The chain is built from TRBV28 and TRBJ2-7; 9 bases fit TRBD1. The CDR3 spans 12 residues. V gave up 5 bases and J gave up 8 bases; unmatched junction bases: 4. Germline V gene data show CDR1 as MDHEN and CDR2 as SYDVKM. The CDR3 sequence is CASSQGTGKQYF. For the CDR3, the DNA is TGTGCCAGCAGTCAGGGGACAGGGAAGCAGTACTTC.

The chain joins TRBV2 to TRBJ1-4, with 8 bases that match TRBD1. Germline V gene sequence: CDR1 SNHLY, CDR2 FYNNEI. The CDR3 loop spans 14 amino acids. Trimming cost V 3 bases and J 10 bases; bases outside gene matches: 7. Here the CDR3 reads CASSERTGKGKLFF. CDR3 sequence (DNA): TGTGCCAGCAGTGAGAGGACAGGGAAGGGAAAACTGTTTTTT. Looking up the rest from reference TRBV2 and TRBJ1-4 gives the full variable domain: EPEVTQTPSHQVTQMGQEVILRCVPISNHLYFYWYRQILGQKVEFLVSFYNNEISEKSEIFDDQFSVERPDGSNFTLKIRSTKLEDSAMYFCASSERTGKGKLFFGSGTQLSVL.

This clone was recorded a few times. The chain uses TRBV2 and TRBJ1-5; 9 bases match TRBD1. CDR1 SNHLY and CDR2 FYNNEI come from the germline V gene. V lost 6 bases to trimming and J lost 2 bases; unmatched junction nucleotides: 5. The CDR3 is 15 amino acids. This CDR3 is CASRIGTGRNQPQHF. The CDR3 bases are TGTGCCAGCAGGATAGGGACAGGGCGCAATCAGCCCCAGCATTTT.

This clone was recorded a few times. The identical CDR3 is also encoded by other nucleotide sequences in the sample. The chain employs TRBV6-1 and TRBJ2-7, with D perhaps TRBD2 (5 bases). The length of the CDR3 is 15 residues. Germline CDR1 reads MNHNS; CDR2 reads SASEGT. The V gene lost 2 bases and the J gene lost 0 bases, with 11 bases spanning the gap. The CDR3 region has the DNA TGTGCCAGCAGTGAACCGGGATCGAGCTCCTACGAGCAGTACTTC. Encoded protein: CASSEPGSSSYEQYF.

V and J are TRBV2 and TRBJ1-5; D is unresolved. CDR1 and CDR2 from the germline V gene are SNHLY and FYNNEI. V lost 4 bases, J lost 0 bases, and 10 bases lay in between. There are 15 residues in the CDR3. In DNA, the CDR3 is TGTGCCAGCAGTGGTGAGAGCTATAGCAATCAGCCCCAGCATTTT. This codes for CASSGESYSNQPQHF.

The J gene is TRBJ1-6, the V gene TRBV15; 8 positions match TRBD1. The ends lost 0 bases at V and 11 bases at J; junction bases unmatched: 9. The CDR3 has 16 residues. Germline V gene sequence: CDR1 LNHNV, CDR2 YYDKDF (reference sequence). The CDR3 here is CATSRDKPGGGTPLHF. The CDR3 nucleotides read TGTGCCACCAGCAGAGATAAACCAGGGGGCGGCACACCCCTCCACTTT.

The J gene is TRBJ2-5, the V gene TRBV5-1; 9 bases align to TRBD1. The CDR3 has 16 amino acids. Germline V gives CDR1 SGHRS, CDR2 YFSETQ. V shed 1 base and J 2 bases; nucleotides not matched to a gene: 6. CDR3 DNA sequence: TGCGCCAGCAGCTTGACGGGACAGGGCCGTCAAGAGACCCAGTACTTC. Translated, it gives CASSLTGQGRQETQYF.